The clone carrying this TCR beta chain was counted many times. TCRdb reprocessed the PCR reads using MiXCR. The sample gives tens of thousands of clones, around 30% of which show up once; approximately 11% is in the top ten. The data were taken from a study of metastatic and nonmetastatic thyroid tumors. This CDR3 is built from 14 residues. Deletions cut 6 bases from V and 2 bases from J, with 13 bases between. Per germline, CDR1 LGHDT and CDR2 YNNKEL (reference sequence). Patients were all untreated before their thyroid surgery. Source material: blood. The chain joins TRBV3-1 to TRBJ1-1; no firm D call. This TCR came from a male donor with papillary thyroid cancer or a benign thyroid nodule (not recorded which). Some clones in this sample may be carry-over from other donors' samples. CDR3 amino acids: CASSRRTENTEAFF. CDR3 DNA: TGTGCCAGCAGTCGACGGACGGAAAACACTGAAGCTTTCTTT.